The sequence of this TCR beta chain was determined in a study of T cells in Graves' hyperthyroidism and ophthalmopathy. The CDR3 extends over 13 amino acids. Trimming removed 3 bases at V and 11 bases at J, with 16 bases between. In its sample, this clonotype was seen many times. Researchers amplified the TCR beta CDR3 regions from RNA transcripts. The TCR CDR3 was amplified in a first-round RT-PCR using the HTBI primer set. TCRdb independently ran MiXCR on the multiplex PCR reads; one entry per CDR3 protein. The sample lists around 400,000 distinct CDR3 sequences, nearly 15% occurring once. This TCR derives from an older woman with Graves' ophthalmopathy. Sequences were obtained from blood. The chain recombines TRBV12-3 or TRBV12-4 with TRBJ1-1, with D possibly TRBD1 on 5 matching bases. The CDR3 region is CASSFSGGVGAFF. The CDR3, as DNA: TGTGCCAGCAGTTTTTCCGGGGGAGTGGGGGCTTTCTTT.